The 25 T cell receptor beta chains in this list originate from one sample, sequenced in a study of T cells in Graves' hyperthyroidism and ophthalmopathy (dated by TCRdb to between 2019 and 2020). Library preparation employed multiplex PCR. The data were produced on an Illumina HiSeq 2000. TCR beta CDR3 regions were amplified from RNA transcripts. For the first round of RT-PCR on the TCR CDR3, the HTBI primer set was used together with the Qiagen OneStep RT-PCR kit. Through fastp at Q25 and MiXCR, TCRdb rebuilt clones from the public reads, retaining in-frame beta chains. Every entry covers one CDR3 protein and lists the most common genes and DNA from its rows. Counted in this sample were approximately 600,000 distinct CDR3 sequences; over 11% of them appeared once. Approximately 5.7% of the sample is held by the ten biggest clonotypes. Sequencing input: blood. The origin of the receptors is a young woman with Graves' hyperthyroidism that later progressed to Graves' ophthalmopathy.

In this sample, this clonotype turned up many times. This chain uses TRBV11-3 with TRBJ2-7; 8 bases match TRBD2. This CDR3 has 15 residues. Germline V gene data show CDR1 as SGHNT and CDR2 as YENEEA. With V trimmed by 2 bases and J by 4 bases, 7 bases remained unmatched. As DNA, the CDR3 is TGTGCCAGCAGCTTACCCCCGGGAGGGCCGTACGAGCAGTACTTC. Its protein product is CASSLPPGGPYEQYF. The variable domain in full, with the rest retrieved from reference TRBV11-3 and TRBJ2-7, is EAGVVQSPRYKIIEKKQPVAFWCNPISGHNTLYWYLQNLGQGPELLIRYENEEAVDDSQLPKDRFSAERLKGVDSTLKIQPAELGDSAVYLCASSLPPGGPYEQYFGPGTRLTVT.

This clonotype was seen ten or more times. The chain has TRBV28 and TRBJ1-6; D unclear. CDR3 length: 17 residues. The germline V gene encodes CDR1 MDHEN and CDR2 SYDVKM. Trimming left V 6 bases short and J 7 bases short, with 22 bases between. CDR3 sequence (DNA): TGTGCCAGCAGCTCCGGAAGGCGTCAGGATAGAAATTCACCCCTCCACTTT. Protein sequence: CASSSGRRQDRNSPLHF.

This clonotype turned up a few times. The V gene is TRBV25-1, the J gene TRBJ2-7; 7 bases are shared with TRBD1. Germline V gives CDR1 MGHDK, CDR2 SYGVNS. The CDR3 is 13 amino acids. The V and J ends lost 8 bases and 0 bases, in that order; junction bases with no gene match: 4. As DNA, the CDR3 is TGTGCCAGCCGAGACAGGGACTCCTACGAGCAGTACTTC. Its protein is CASRDRDSYEQYF.

V is TRBV30 and J is TRBJ2-3; 14 bases align to TRBD2. CDR1 is GTSNPN, CDR2 SVGIG, per germline (reference sequence). V shed 8 bases, J shed 1 base, and the junction held 11 bases outside the gene matches. This CDR3 comprises 17 residues. In DNA, the CDR3 is TGTGCCCATGACGGACTAGCGGGAGGTGAAGGCACAGATACGCAGTATTTT. Protein sequence: CAHDGLAGGEGTDTQYF.

This clonotype showed up many times. The rearrangement uses TRBV18 and TRBJ1-6, with 7 bases matching TRBD1. Germline CDR1 KGHSH, CDR2 LQKENI. The CDR3 contains 15 residues. The junction had 7 bases not matched to a gene; V was cut back by 2 bases and J by 9 bases. CDR3 region: CASSPGQGVSSPLHF. CDR3 DNA sequence: TGTGCCAGCTCACCAGGGCAGGGGGTTTCTTCACCCCTCCACTTT.

This clonotype was counted ten times or more. The gene calls are TRBV11-3 and TRBJ1-1; D remains ambiguous. With 1 base removed from V and 2 bases from J, the gap between germline ends came to 14 bases. From germline, CDR1 is SGHNT and CDR2 YENEEA. The CDR3 is 16 amino acids. The CDR3 spells CASSLGGPPANTEAFF. CDR3 nucleotide sequence: TGTGCCAGCAGCTTAGGTGGCCCTCCCGCAAACACTGAAGCTTTCTTT.

This clonotype showed up many times. The chain recombines TRBV27 with TRBJ2-1; the D gene is possibly TRBD2 (5 bases). Germline V gene lookup returns CDR1 MNHEY and CDR2 SMNVEV (reference sequence). Trimming took off 7 bases at V and 7 bases at J, with 17 bases between the two ends. This CDR3 contains 14 residues. The CDR3: CASKFAGSWNEQFF. Written as DNA, the CDR3 is TGTGCCAGCAAGTTCGCGGGTTCTTGGAATGAGCAGTTCTTC.

The chain links TRBV7-9 to TRBJ2-7, with 9 bases fitting TRBD1. The CDR3 covers 16 residues. The junction had 5 bases not matched to a gene; V was cut back by 0 bases and J by 2 bases. Per the germline V gene, CDR1 is SEHNR and CDR2 is FQNEAQ (reference sequence). In DNA, the CDR3 is TGTGCCAGCAGCTTAGCGGGGACAGGGCTAACCTACGAGCAGTACTTC. Its protein product is CASSLAGTGLTYEQYF. The variable domain in full, completed from reference TRBV7-9 and TRBJ2-7, reads DTGVSQNPRHKITKRGQNVTFRCDPISEHNRLYWYRQTLGQGPEFLTYFQNEAQLEKSRLLSDRFSAERPKGSFSTLEIQRTEQGDSAMYLCASSLAGTGLTYEQYFGPGTRLTVT.

J is TRBJ2-1 and V is TRBV3-1; 7 bases match TRBD2. The CDR3 has 16 residues. The V gene's germline CDR1 is LGHDT and CDR2 YNNKEL (reference sequence). Trimming cost V 0 bases and J 0 bases; bases outside gene matches: 2. The CDR3 sequence is CASSQDSSGSYNEQFF. CDR3 DNA sequence: TGTGCCAGCAGCCAAGATTCTAGCGGCTCCTACAATGAGCAGTTCTTC.

This clonotype was recorded many times. CDR3 residues: CASSVGAADTGELFF. In DNA, the CDR3 is TGTGCCAGCAGTGTTGGCGCCGCAGACACCGGGGAGCTGTTTTTT. The chain is built from TRBV2 and TRBJ2-2; D gene unclear. The length of the CDR3 is 15 residues. Trimming cost V 4 bases and J 3 bases, with 12 bases left between them. Germline V gene data show CDR1 as SNHLY and CDR2 as FYNNEI. Supplemented by reference TRBV2 and TRBJ2-2, the full variable domain reads EPEVTQTPSHQVTQMGQEVILRCVPISNHLYFYWYRQILGQKVEFLVSFYNNEISEKSEIFDDQFSVERPDGSNFTLKIRSTKLEDSAMYFCASSVGAADTGELFFGEGSRLTVL.

This clonotype was counted many times. This chain links TRBV2 with TRBJ1-1; TRBD1 matches at 10 bases. The germline CDR1 and CDR2 sequences are SNHLY and FYNNEI. V lost 4 bases to trimming and J lost 4 bases; unmatched junction nucleotides: 3. The CDR3 extends over 14 amino acids. The CDR3 spells CASSGTGGRTEAFF. CDR3 nucleotides: TGTGCCAGCAGTGGGACAGGGGGTCGCACTGAAGCTTTCTTT. Complete variable domain (other parts from reference TRBV2 and TRBJ1-1): EPEVTQTPSHQVTQMGQEVILRCVPISNHLYFYWYRQILGQKVEFLVSFYNNEISEKSEIFDDQFSVERPDGSNFTLKIRSTKLEDSAMYFCASSGTGGRTEAFFGQGTRLTVV.

This clonotype was counted a few times. V gene TRBV6-4 combines with J gene TRBJ1-1; a weak D match, TRBD1 (5 bases). The CDR3 runs to 14 residues. The germline V gene has CDR1 MRHNA and CDR2 SNTAGT. Trimming cost V 5 bases and J 3 bases, with 13 bases left between them. The CDR3 reads CASSRGGEDTEAFF. CDR3 in DNA: TGTGCCAGCAGTCGGGGAGGGGAGGACACTGAAGCTTTCTTT.

This clonotype was detected a few times. The chain combines TRBV5-1 with TRBJ2-5; the match to TRBD2 covers 9 bases. CDR3 length equals 16 residues. Per germline, CDR1 SGHRS and CDR2 YFSETQ. The V segment lost 0 bases and the J segment 5 bases; nucleotides outside the gene matches: 8. The CDR3 sequence is CASSLEREALSETQYF. In DNA, the CDR3 is TGCGCCAGCAGCTTGGAGCGGGAGGCCCTCAGTGAGACCCAGTACTTC.

This clonotype was recorded many times. This sequence joins TRBV12-3 or TRBV12-4 and TRBJ2-7; D gene unclear. The CDR3 is made up of 14 amino acids. V lost 4 bases, J lost 2 bases, and 12 bases lay in between. The CDR3: CASSSTEQTYEQYF. Here the CDR3 DNA reads TGTGCCAGCAGTTCGACGGAGCAAACCTACGAGCAGTACTTC.

The table lists this clonotype with many counts. V is TRBV6-1 and J is TRBJ1-2, with TRBD1 matching 9 bases. Germline lookup yields CDR1 MNHNS and CDR2 SASEGT. This CDR3 is built from 17 residues. The V gene end was trimmed by 1 base and the J gene end by 3 bases; junction bases not matched to a gene: 9. The CDR3 DNA reads as TGTGCCAGCAGTGAAGAGAGTACAGGGGGCGTTTACTATGGCTACACCTTC. Encoded protein: CASSEESTGGVYYGYTF.

This clonotype turned up a few times. The J gene is TRBJ2-1, the V gene TRBV11-2; 9 bases map to TRBD2. V shed 2 bases and J 6 bases; nucleotides not matched to a gene: 8. In germline, CDR1 is SGHAT, CDR2 FQNNGV. The CDR3 spans 16 residues. The CDR3 is CASSLFPSGNGNEQFF. In nucleotides, the CDR3 is TGTGCCAGCAGCTTATTCCCTAGCGGGAATGGCAATGAGCAGTTCTTC.

This clonotype occurred many times. V is TRBV24-1 and J is TRBJ2-1; 7 nucleotides align to TRBD1. CDR3 size: 14 residues. Germline CDR1 and CDR2: KGHDR and SFDVKD. After removal of 5 bases from V and 5 bases from J, the junction contained 5 bases not matched to a gene. The CDR3 DNA reads as TGTGCCACCAGTGCTAGGACAGGTCACAATGAGCAGTTCTTC. The encoded protein is CATSARTGHNEQFF.

This clonotype was seen only a few times. J is TRBJ2-1 and V is TRBV12-3 or TRBV12-4; possible D gene TRBD1, 5 bases. There are 12 residues in the CDR3. The V gene lost 5 bases and the J gene lost 15 bases, with 17 bases spanning the gap. The DNA of the CDR3 is TGTGCCAGCAGTATGGACCCAGGGCTAACGTTCTTC. Translation gives CASSMDPGLTFF.

In its sample, this clonotype was seen many times. The J gene is TRBJ1-1, the V gene TRBV20-1, with D unresolved. Trimming took 0 bases from V and 3 from J, leaving 5 bases between them. From germline, CDR1 is DFQATT and CDR2 SNEGSKA (reference sequence). This CDR3 is 12 amino acids long. The CDR3 sequence is CSARDPDTEAFF. The CDR3 DNA reads as TGCAGTGCTAGAGATCCGGACACTGAAGCTTTCTTT.

V is TRBV11-3 and J is TRBJ2-1, with a weak D call TRBD2 (11 bases). With 3 bases removed from V and 0 bases from J, the gap between germline ends came to 30 bases. The germline V gene has CDR1 SGHNT and CDR2 YENEEA. The length of the CDR3 is 22 residues. CDR3 residues: CASSLGQGTSGPLSDSYNEQFF. DNA of the CDR3: TGTGCCAGCAGCTTGGGACAGGGGACTAGCGGACCTCTCTCCGACTCCTACAATGAGCAGTTCTTC.

A few counts support this clonotype. The rearrangement joins TRBV20-1 to TRBJ2-7; 8 bases are shared with TRBD1. Germline V gives CDR1 DFQATT, CDR2 SNEGSKA (reference sequence). V lost 0 bases, J lost 6 bases, and 7 bases stayed unmatched. This CDR3 contains 14 residues. This chain's CDR3 is CSARDGQGVGEQYF. CDR3 in DNA: TGCAGTGCTAGAGACGGACAGGGCGTTGGCGAGCAGTACTTC.

As for this clonotype: This may arise from a read error, as a much more abundant clone is one base away. V and J are TRBV18 and TRBJ2-1; D gene uncertain. This CDR3 contains 11 residues. Germline CDR1 KGHSH, CDR2 LQKENI. CDR3 residues: CVSSAETEQFF. DNA for the CDR3: TGTGTCAGCTCGGCGGAGACTGAGCAGTTCTTC.

This clonotype was detected a few times. The chain recombines TRBV12-5 with TRBJ1-6; 8 nucleotides line up with TRBD1. With V trimmed by 4 bases and J by 9 bases, 8 bases remained unmatched. CDR3 size: 15 residues. Looked up from germline, CDR1 is LGHNT and CDR2 is FRNRAP. The CDR3 sequence is CASGSGQGIGSPLHF. DNA of the CDR3: TGTGCTAGTGGTTCCGGACAGGGAATAGGTTCACCCCTCCACTTT.

There are many counts of this clonotype. The J gene is TRBJ2-7, the V gene TRBV29-1; 11 bases agree with TRBD1. The CDR3 sequence is 13 residues long. Germline CDR1 and CDR2: SQVTM and ANQGSEA. The trim removed 6 bases at V and 6 bases at J, leaving 7 bases unmatched. DNA of the CDR3: TGCAGCGTGGCTGGACAGGGGGCAATCGAGCAGTACTTC. Translation: CSVAGQGAIEQYF.

This clonotype was recorded many times. This chain uses TRBV11-2 with TRBJ2-1; 7 bases map to TRBD2. This CDR3 region has 15 residues. Germline CDR1 and CDR2: SGHAT and FQNNGV. The V segment lost 5 bases and the J segment 1 base; nucleotides outside the gene matches: 5. CDR3 DNA: TGTGCCAGCAGCGGCGTCGGGGGGTCCTACAATGAGCAGTTCTTC. This gives the protein CASSGVGGSYNEQFF.